One sample yielded the 29 T cell receptor beta chains listed below, sequenced in a study of radiotherapy plus CTLA-4 blockade in lung cancer. The repertoire was sequenced with immunoSEQ multiplex PCR; TCRdb's copy has only in-frame clones and lacks some. The data show 25,000 to 35,000 clones, less than 85% seen once. The sample was peripheral blood, taken from a patient treated with radiotherapy plus ipilimumab. The receptor source for this set is a human donor with non-small cell lung cancer who had stable disease on radiotherapy plus ipilimumab.

This clone has just a few counts. The J gene is TRBJ1-6, the V gene TRBV4-1; the D gene is possibly TRBD1 (6 bases). V lost 2 bases to trimming and J lost 5 bases, with 13 bases between them. Germline loops: CDR1 MGHRA, CDR2 YSYEKL. The CDR3 consists of 16 residues. In nucleotides, the CDR3 is TGCGCCAGCAGCCAACCCCTAGGACAGCATAATTCACCCCTCCACTTT. It translates to CASSQPLGQHNSPLHF.

The V gene is TRBV28, the J gene TRBJ2-5, with D perhaps matching TRBD2 (7 bases). Germline V lookup: CDR1 MDHEN, CDR2 SYDVKM. V gave up 5 bases and J gave up 2 bases, with 24 bases separating them. The CDR3 totals 18 residues. CDR3 residues: CASSLGPSRRGPQETQYF. The CDR3 DNA reads as TGTGCCAGCAGTCTAGGTCCTTCTAGGCGGGGGCCACAAGAGACCCAGTACTTC. The entire variable domain, with the rest obtained from reference TRBV28 and TRBJ2-5, is as follows: DVKVTQSSRYLVKRTGEKVFLECVQDMDHENMFWYRQDPGLGLRLIYFSYDVKMKEKGDIPEGYSVSREKKERFSLILESASTNQTSMYLCASSLGPSRRGPQETQYFGPGTRLLVL.

V is TRBV27 and J is TRBJ1-3, with a weak D call TRBD1 (5 bases). This CDR3 is built from 16 residues. The germline V and J ends were trimmed by 4 bases and 4 bases, with 17 bases remaining between them. CDR1 and CDR2 from the germline V gene are MNHEY and SMNVEV (reference sequence). CDR3 in DNA: TGTGCCAGCAGTTCATGGGGACCCTCGGCAGGAAACACCATATATTTT. It yields the protein CASSSWGPSAGNTIYF.

The V gene is TRBV19, the J gene TRBJ2-7, with a weak D call TRBD1 (5 bases). CDR3 size: 13 residues. V shed 2 bases and J shed 3 bases, with 8 bases lying between them. Germline-derived CDR1 and CDR2 are LNHDA and SQIVND (reference sequence). In DNA form, the CDR3 reads TGTGCCAGTAGTATAAACCAGGGCTACGAGCAGTACGTC. Amino acids: CASSINQGYEQYV.

This chain connects TRBV30 to TRBJ2-1; D is unresolved. Looked up from germline, CDR1 is GTSNPN and CDR2 is SVGIG (reference sequence). V shed 1 base and J shed 7 bases, with 5 bases lying between them. The CDR3 length is 11 residues. CDR3 protein: CAWSEPNEQFF. The CDR3, as DNA: TGTGCCTGGAGTGAGCCAAATGAGCAGTTCTTC.

The CDR3 DNA reads TGTGCCAGTAGTGGAACCGGGACAGGTCGTAATTCACCCCTCCACTTT. It codes for CASSGTGTGRNSPLHF. The chain is built from TRBV19 and TRBJ1-6; 8 bases align to TRBD1. Germline loops: CDR1 LNHDA, CDR2 SQIVND (reference sequence). The CDR3 runs to 16 residues. The trim removed 5 bases at V and 6 bases at J, leaving 9 bases unmatched.

The chain combines TRBV5-6 with TRBJ2-7, with 8 bases identical to TRBD1. V was clipped by 6 bases and J by 3 bases; unmatched bases: 17. CDR3 length equals 17 residues. From germline, CDR1 is SGHDT and CDR2 YYEEEE. The CDR3 coding sequence is TGTGCCAGCATCCTTGGGGGTTCAGGACAGGGAGGCTACGAGCAGTACTTC. It encodes CASILGGSGQGGYEQYF.

This clone has just a few counts. V usage is TRBV5-1 and J usage is TRBJ1-4; TRBD1 might be the D (5 bases). The CDR3 runs 14 residues. Germline V CDR1 and CDR2: SGHRS, YFSETQ. Trimming stripped 4 bases from V and 7 bases from J, with 14 bases between. The CDR3 sequence: CASSLTGAAEKLFF. CDR3 nucleotide sequence: TGCGCCAGCAGCCTCACCGGGGCCGCTGAAAAACTGTTTTTT.

In DNA, the CDR3 is TGTGCCAGCAGCTTAGCCGGTCCCACTGAAGCTTTCTTT. Amino acids: CASSLAGPTEAFF. The chain recombines TRBV7-2 with TRBJ1-1; D remains unclear. Trimming took off 0 bases at V and 4 bases at J, with 6 bases between the two ends. CDR1 and CDR2 (germline): SGHTA, FQGNSA. The CDR3 extends over 13 amino acids.

The chain employs TRBV7-3 and TRBJ1-1, with D perhaps matching TRBD1 (5 bases). The CDR3 covers 13 residues. The V end lost 6 bases, the J end lost 3 bases, and 11 bases lay between the germline ends. Germline CDR1 reads SGHTA; CDR2 reads FQGTGA. CDR3 in amino acids: CASSGQGDTEAFF. The CDR3 coding sequence is TGTGCCAGCAGTGGGCAGGGAGACACTGAAGCTTTCTTT.

This clone was found a few times. A read error may produce the germline difference seen at one junction end. This CDR3 reads CACSGQNNSPLHF. CDR3 DNA: TGTGCCTGTAGTGGACAGAATAATTCACCCCTCCACTTT. This chain links TRBV30 with TRBJ1-6, with D possibly matching TRBD1 (6 bases). This CDR3 comprises 13 residues. The germline CDR1 and CDR2 sequences are GTSNPN and SVGIG (reference sequence).

The chain combines TRBV6-4 with TRBJ2-7, with TRBD1 as a possible D gene (5 bases). The germline V gene has CDR1 MRHNA and CDR2 SNTAGT. Trimming stripped 5 bases from V and 1 base from J, with 12 bases between. The CDR3 is made up of 14 amino acids. The chain's CDR3 is CASSPGPQSYEQYF. The CDR3 DNA reads TGTGCCAGCAGTCCAGGGCCCCAATCCTACGAGCAGTACTTC.

This sequence joins TRBV2 and TRBJ2-2; 12 bases map to TRBD1. The V and J ends lost 2 bases and 4 bases, in that order; junction bases with no gene match: 5. Looked up from germline, CDR1 is SNHLY and CDR2 is FYNNEI. The CDR3 runs to 17 residues. CDR3 amino acids: CASSEKGQGAGTGELFF. The CDR3 region has the DNA TGTGCCAGCAGTGAAAAGGGACAGGGGGCTGGCACCGGGGAGCTGTTTTTT.

The rearrangement uses TRBV4-1 and TRBJ2-3, with D unclear. The length of the CDR3 is 10 residues. Germline V gives CDR1 MGHRA, CDR2 YSYEKL. V was trimmed by 7 bases and J by 5 bases, leaving 4 bases between them. DNA for the CDR3: TGCGCCAGCATAGGAGATACGCAGTATTTT. The encoded protein is CASIGDTQYF.

V gene TRBV28 combines with J gene TRBJ1-6; D not certain. The CDR3 runs 12 residues. The V end was cut by 3 bases, the J end by 9 bases, with 6 bases between. Germline CDR1 and CDR2: MDHEN and SYDVKM. This CDR3 is CASSLLSSPLHF. The CDR3 DNA is TGTGCCAGCAGTTTGTTGAGTTCACCCCTCCACTTT.

The genes are TRBV9 and TRBJ2-1; TRBD2 aligns across 10 bases. Germline CDR1 and CDR2: SGDLS and YYNGEE. The trim removed 3 bases at V and 5 bases at J, leaving 5 bases unmatched. The CDR3 contains 15 residues. The CDR3 loop reads CASSAGTSVNNEQFF. As DNA, the CDR3 is TGTGCCAGCAGCGCCGGGACTAGCGTCAACAATGAGCAGTTCTTC.

The rearrangement links TRBV5-4 to TRBJ1-2, with a possible D match to TRBD1 (5 bases). The V gene's germline CDR1 is SGHNT and CDR2 YYREEE (reference sequence). This CDR3 is built from 14 residues. The V and J ends lost 6 bases and 4 bases respectively, with 16 bases between them. This CDR3 reads CASTRAGDRYGYTF. CDR3 coding DNA: TGTGCCAGCACCCGGGCGGGGGACCGCTATGGCTACACCTTC. Using reference TRBV5-4 and TRBJ1-2 for the parts outside the CDR3, the full variable domain is ETGVTQSPTHLIKTRGQQVTLRCSSQSGHNTVSWYQQALGQGPQFIFQYYREEENGRGNFPPRFSGLQFPNYSSELNVNALELDDSALYLCASTRAGDRYGYTFGSGTRLTVV.

This clone was counted once. This rearrangement joins TRBV7-8 to TRBJ1-1, with TRBD1 as a possible D gene (5 bases). V dropped 3 bases and J dropped 4 bases, with 9 bases sitting between them. CDR1 is SGHVS, CDR2 FQNEAQ, per germline. This CDR3 comprises 13 residues. In DNA, the CDR3 is TGTGCCAGCAGCTTTCAGGGAGCCACTGAAGCTTTCTTT. It encodes CASSFQGATEAFF.

This clone was counted only a few times. The V call is TRBV10-2, the J call TRBJ2-7; TRBD1 is a possible D gene (6 bases). This CDR3 spans 16 amino acids. V was cut by 0 bases and J by 2 bases, with 14 bases left in between. Looked up from germline, CDR1 is WSHSY and CDR2 is SAAADI. CDR3 region: CASSESGTPRAYEQYV. The CDR3 DNA reads as TGCGCCAGCAGTGAGTCTGGGACACCGAGGGCCTACGAGCAGTACGTC.

This chain joins TRBV28 and TRBJ2-7; weak D call: TRBD2 (6 bases). The V end was cut by 5 bases, the J end by 0 bases, with 11 bases between. This CDR3 is 14 amino acids long. Germline CDR1 and CDR2: MDHEN and SYDVKM. The CDR3 nucleotides read TGTGCCAGCAGTCCCCCCGGGAGCTCCTACGAGCAGTACGTC. Encoded protein: CASSPPGSSYEQYV.

This clone was seen more than once but under ten times. J is TRBJ1-2 and V is TRBV11-2; D uncertain. V gave up 0 bases and J gave up 10 bases, with 12 bases separating them. The CDR3 extends over 13 amino acids. The germline V gene has CDR1 SGHAT and CDR2 FQNNGV. DNA of the CDR3: TGTGCCAGCAGCTTAGATTTAACCTCTATCTACACCTTC. Translating gives CASSLDLTSIYTF.

The rearrangement uses TRBV27 and TRBJ1-2, with no clear D. Germline CDR1 and CDR2: MNHEY and SMNVEV (reference sequence). Trimming took 6 bases from V and 5 from J, leaving 16 bases between them. The CDR3 extends over 14 amino acids. The CDR3 region is CASSPKDGLYGYTF. Written as DNA, the CDR3 is TGTGCCAGCAGCCCTAAGGACGGATTATATGGCTACACCTTC.

This chain links TRBV19 with TRBJ2-3; TRBD2 agrees at 7 bases. Germline V gene data show CDR1 as LNHDA and CDR2 as SQIVND (reference sequence). This CDR3 comprises 15 residues. Germline trimming cut 0 bases from V and 1 base from J; bases unmatched to any gene: 1. The CDR3 DNA sequence: TGTGCCAGTAGTATAGATGGGGGGGGCACAGATACGCAGTATTTT. Translated, it gives CASSIDGGGTDTQYF.

The J gene is TRBJ2-1, the V gene TRBV14; the match to TRBD1 covers 9 bases. Losses at the gene ends were 5 bases for V and 1 base for J; bases not matched to a gene: 6. This CDR3 is built from 16 residues. Germline V gives CDR1 SGHDN, CDR2 FVKESK. In nucleotides, the CDR3 is TGTGCCAGCAGCTCCCGTGGACAGGGGTCCTACAATGAGCAGTTCTTC. Its translation is CASSSRGQGSYNEQFF.

The chain uses TRBV5-6 and TRBJ1-2; weak D call: TRBD1 (5 bases). CDR1 is SGHDT, CDR2 YYEEEE, per germline. Trimming pared 4 bases from V and 8 bases from J, leaving 18 bases between. The CDR3 consists of 14 residues. CDR3 region: CASSPGTSRGGYTF. For the CDR3, the DNA is TGTGCCAGCAGCCCCGGGACCTCCCGTGGCGGCTACACCTTC.

The chain recombines TRBV13 with TRBJ1-5, with TRBD1 as a possible D gene (6 bases). Germline V gene data show CDR1 as PRHDT and CDR2 as FYEKMQ (reference sequence). This CDR3 comprises 14 residues. Trimming shortened V by 5 bases and J by 4 bases, and 12 bases separated the two germline ends. CDR3 sequence reads: CASSIQGPNQPQHF. For the CDR3, the DNA is TGTGCCAGCAGCATACAGGGACCGAATCAGCCCCAGCATTTT.

The chain joins TRBV19 to TRBJ2-3; 8 positions agree with TRBD2. The length of the CDR3 is 14 residues. Germline CDR1 is LNHDA and CDR2 is SQIVND (reference sequence). The V segment lost 8 bases and the J segment 2 bases; nucleotides outside the gene matches: 6. DNA of the CDR3: TGTGCCAGTCGGGGGGGGGCGATCACAGATACGCAGTATTTT. Encoded protein: CASRGGAITDTQYF.

The rearrangement links TRBV7-9 to TRBJ2-7; D assignment may be TRBD1 or TRBD2 (5 bases each). Germline-derived CDR1 and CDR2 are SEHNR and FQNEAQ (reference sequence). The germline V and J ends were trimmed by 8 bases and 5 bases, with 13 bases remaining between them. The CDR3 has 12 amino acids. The CDR3 protein is CASGKGRDEQYF. CDR3 bases: TGTGCCAGCGGAAAGGGGCGGGACGAGCAGTACTTC.

The chain uses TRBV6-5 and TRBJ1-1; no definite D call. V was pared by 6 bases and J by 1 base, with 12 bases between. Germline CDR1 is MNHEY and CDR2 is SVGAGI. The CDR3 sequence is 14 residues long. The CDR3 loop is CASSSNFQNTEAFF. The CDR3 DNA sequence: TGTGCCAGCAGCTCGAATTTTCAGAACACTGAAGCTTTCTTT.